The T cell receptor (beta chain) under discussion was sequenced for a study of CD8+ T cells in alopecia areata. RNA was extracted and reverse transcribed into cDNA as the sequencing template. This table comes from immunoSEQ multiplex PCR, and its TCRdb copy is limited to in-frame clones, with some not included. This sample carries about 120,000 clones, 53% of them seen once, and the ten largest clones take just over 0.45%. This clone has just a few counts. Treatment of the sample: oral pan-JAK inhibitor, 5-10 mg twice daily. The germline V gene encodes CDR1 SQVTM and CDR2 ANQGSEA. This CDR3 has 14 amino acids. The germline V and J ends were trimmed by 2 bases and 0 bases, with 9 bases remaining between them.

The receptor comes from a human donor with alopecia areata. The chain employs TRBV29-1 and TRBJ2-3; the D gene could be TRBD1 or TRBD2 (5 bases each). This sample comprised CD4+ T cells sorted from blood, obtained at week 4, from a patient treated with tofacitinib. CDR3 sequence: CSVEPGLSTDTQYF. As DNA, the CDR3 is TGCAGCGTTGAACCGGGGCTCAGCACAGATACGCAGTATTTT.